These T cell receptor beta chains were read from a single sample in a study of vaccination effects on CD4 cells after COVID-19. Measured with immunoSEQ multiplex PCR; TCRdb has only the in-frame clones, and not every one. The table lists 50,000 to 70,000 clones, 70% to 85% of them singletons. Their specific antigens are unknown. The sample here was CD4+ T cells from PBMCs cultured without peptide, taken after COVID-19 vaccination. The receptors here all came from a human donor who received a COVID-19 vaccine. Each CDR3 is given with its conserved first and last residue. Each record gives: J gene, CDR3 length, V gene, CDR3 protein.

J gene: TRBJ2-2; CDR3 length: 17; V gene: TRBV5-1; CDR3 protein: CASSLASGGADTGELFF
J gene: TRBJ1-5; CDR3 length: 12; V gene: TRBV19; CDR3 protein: CASSQGNQPQHF
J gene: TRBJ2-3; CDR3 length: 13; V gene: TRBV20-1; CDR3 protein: CSASRGISDTQYF
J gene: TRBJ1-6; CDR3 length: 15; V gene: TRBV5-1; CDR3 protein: CASSVATGTNSPLHF
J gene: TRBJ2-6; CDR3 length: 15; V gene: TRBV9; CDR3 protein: CASNRDASGANVLTF
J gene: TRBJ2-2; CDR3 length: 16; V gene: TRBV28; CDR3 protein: CASRDSGGADTGELFF
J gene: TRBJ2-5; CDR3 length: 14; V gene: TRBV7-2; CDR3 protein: CASSPRGDQETQYF
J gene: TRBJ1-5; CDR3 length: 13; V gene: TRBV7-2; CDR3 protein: CASSPRSNQPQHF
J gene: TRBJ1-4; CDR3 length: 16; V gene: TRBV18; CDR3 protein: CASSQGTVATNEKLFF
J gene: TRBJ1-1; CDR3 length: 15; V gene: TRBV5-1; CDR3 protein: CASSLVGDSDTEAFF
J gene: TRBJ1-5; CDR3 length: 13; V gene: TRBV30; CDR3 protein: CAWSAENNQPQHF
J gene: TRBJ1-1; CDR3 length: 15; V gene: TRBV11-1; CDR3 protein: CASVETGGANTEAFF
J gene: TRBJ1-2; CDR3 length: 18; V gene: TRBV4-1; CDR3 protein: CASSQVSGQGLTNYGYTF
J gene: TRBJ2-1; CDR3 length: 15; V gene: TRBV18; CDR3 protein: CASSPTGFGYNEQFF
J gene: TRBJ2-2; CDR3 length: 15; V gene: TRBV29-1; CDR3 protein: CSAGLAGGLTGELFF
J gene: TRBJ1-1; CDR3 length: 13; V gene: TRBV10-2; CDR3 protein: CASGDTGNTEAFF
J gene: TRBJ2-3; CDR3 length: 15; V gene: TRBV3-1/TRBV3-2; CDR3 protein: CASSTIAGVADTQYF
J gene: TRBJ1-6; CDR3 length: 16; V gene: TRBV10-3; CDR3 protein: CAISEVGSSYNSPLHF
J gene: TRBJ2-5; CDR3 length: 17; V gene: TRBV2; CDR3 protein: CASSPWRVAGRQETQYF
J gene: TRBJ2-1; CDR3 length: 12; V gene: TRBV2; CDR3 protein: CASKLAGNEQFF
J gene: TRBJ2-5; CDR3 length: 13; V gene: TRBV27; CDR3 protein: CASGKGVVETQYF
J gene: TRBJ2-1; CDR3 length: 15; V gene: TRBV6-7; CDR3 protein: CASSYRQGTNNEQFF
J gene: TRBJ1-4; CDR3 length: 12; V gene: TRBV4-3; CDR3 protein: CASSPHGEKLFF
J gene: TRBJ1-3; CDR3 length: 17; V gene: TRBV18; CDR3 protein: CASSPFSGTGSGNTIYF
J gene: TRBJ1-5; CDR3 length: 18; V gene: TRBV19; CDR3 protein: CASSGDRVISAGLQPQHF
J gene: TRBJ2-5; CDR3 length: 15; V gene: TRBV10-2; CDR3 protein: CASSGGGGISASQYF
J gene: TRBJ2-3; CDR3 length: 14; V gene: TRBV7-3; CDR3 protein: CASSLAQATDTQYF
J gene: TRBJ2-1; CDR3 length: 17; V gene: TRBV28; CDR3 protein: CASSPISGGVLYNEQFF
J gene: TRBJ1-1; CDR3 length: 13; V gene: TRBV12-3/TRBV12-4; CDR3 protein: CASSFSGNTEAFF
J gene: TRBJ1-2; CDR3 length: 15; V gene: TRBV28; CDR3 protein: CASSLQGAVVYGYTF
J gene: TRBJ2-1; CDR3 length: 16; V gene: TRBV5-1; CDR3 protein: CASSPDSRASYNEQFF
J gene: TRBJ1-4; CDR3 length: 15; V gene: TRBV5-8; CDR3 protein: CASSGEGGQWGKLFF
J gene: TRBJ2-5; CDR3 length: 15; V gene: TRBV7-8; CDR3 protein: CASNLRGAAGETQYF
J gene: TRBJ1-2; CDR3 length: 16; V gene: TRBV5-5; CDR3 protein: CASSPDWYTEGYGYTF
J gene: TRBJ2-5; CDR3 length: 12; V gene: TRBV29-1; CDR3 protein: CSGWGGSETQYF
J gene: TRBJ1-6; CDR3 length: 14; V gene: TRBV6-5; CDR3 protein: CASSYRVPNSPLHF
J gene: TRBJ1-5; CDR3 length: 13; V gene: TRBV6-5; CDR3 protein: CASRGTANQPQHF
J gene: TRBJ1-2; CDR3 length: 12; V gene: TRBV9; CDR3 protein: CASSQQGHGYTF
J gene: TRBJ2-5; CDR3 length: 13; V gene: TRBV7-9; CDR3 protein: CASSPTSAETQYF
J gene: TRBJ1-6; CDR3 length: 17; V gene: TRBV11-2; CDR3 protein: CASSLVGGPPSGSPLHF
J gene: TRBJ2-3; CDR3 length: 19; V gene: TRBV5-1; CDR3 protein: CASSTIPGTSGGARDTQYF
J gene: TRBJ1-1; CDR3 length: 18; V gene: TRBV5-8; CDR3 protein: CASPNALGGARVNTEAFF